Below are 8 T cell receptor beta chains sequenced from a single sample in a study of patients and donors after allogeneic stem cell transplantation. TCRdb independently ran MiXCR on the RT-PCR reads; one entry per CDR3 protein. This sample has roughly 960,000 distinct CDR3 sequences, with more than 15% found just once. Specimen: blood, either unsorted or a sorted T cell fraction (not recorded which). These receptors originate from a human donor who was either an allogeneic HSCT recipient or a stem cell or donor lymphocyte infusion donor (not recorded which). It is not recorded whose cells these are; they may come from a transplant donor.

The sample holds a few counts of this clonotype. The chain has TRBV3-1 and TRBJ2-3, with no clear D. Trimming took 0 bases from V and 9 from J, leaving 7 bases between them. The germline gives CDR1 LGHDT, CDR2 YNNKEL (reference sequence). The CDR3 runs 12 residues. The CDR3 region has the DNA TGTGCCAGCAGCCAAGACCGTGCGACGCAGTATTTT. Its protein is CASSQDRATQYF.

This clonotype was detected many times. The V call is TRBV10-3, the J call TRBJ2-5; 7 positions match TRBD2. Germline V gene data show CDR1 as ENHRY and CDR2 as SYGVKD. The CDR3 consists of 12 residues. As DNA, the CDR3 is TGTGCATGTGGGGGGGATCGAGAGACCCAGTACTTC. Translated, it gives CACGGDRETQYF.

V gene TRBV5-1 combines with J gene TRBJ2-5; a possible D gene is TRBD1 (5 bases). Trimming removed 7 bases from V and 2 bases from J, with 12 bases in between. This CDR3 is 13 amino acids long. Germline CDR1 SGHRS, CDR2 YFSETQ. CDR3 in DNA: TGCGCCAGCGCTAAACCAGGGCAAGAGACCCAGTACTTC. This sequence encodes CASAKPGQETQYF.

This chain connects TRBV19 to TRBJ2-3; D not certain. The CDR3 extends over 13 amino acids. Germline assignment: CDR1 LNHDA and CDR2 SQIVND (reference sequence). V gave up 9 bases and J gave up 6 bases, with 16 bases separating them. CDR3 region: CARPPAAWDTQYF. The CDR3 coding sequence is TGTGCCAGACCCCCGGCGGCTTGGGATACGCAGTATTTT.

The chain employs TRBV25-1 and TRBJ2-1; 10 positions agree with TRBD1. The CDR3 runs to 15 residues. V lost 10 bases and J lost 6; bases outside the gene matches: 12. CDR1 MGHDK and CDR2 SYGVNS come from the germline V gene. CDR3 coding DNA: TGTGCCACCGACGGGTCAGGGACAGGGGCCAATGAGCAGTTCTTC. It is translated as CATDGSGTGANEQFF.

The chain has TRBV29-1 and TRBJ2-1; tentatively, D is TRBD1 or TRBD2 (5 bases each). Germline CDR1 and CDR2: SQVTM and ANQGSEA. The V end lost 2 bases, the J end lost 10 bases, and 12 bases lay between the germline ends. The CDR3 runs 12 residues. CDR3 loop: CSVEWDPLEQFF. In nucleotides, the CDR3 is TGCAGCGTTGAATGGGACCCCCTGGAGCAGTTCTTC.

The J gene is TRBJ1-1, the V gene TRBV21-1. TRBV21-1 is noted as a pseudogene. The CDR3 runs to 14 residues. In DNA form, the CDR3 reads TGTGCCAGCAACGCTACTCGATGCTCTACTGAAGCTTTCTTT. Amino acid sequence: CASNATRCSTEAFF.

The V gene is TRBV2, the J gene TRBJ2-7, with D possibly matching TRBD1 (6 bases). The germline V and J ends were trimmed by 6 bases and 4 bases, with 10 bases remaining between them. The length of the CDR3 is 12 residues. Per the germline V gene, CDR1 is SNHLY and CDR2 is FYNNEI. CDR3 protein: CASSHREYEQYF. The DNA of the CDR3 is TGTGCCAGCAGCCACAGGGAATACGAGCAGTACTTC.